The T cell receptor beta chain under discussion was sequenced for a study of cytomegalovirus exposure and HLA in healthy donors. Across the study: Early release data held roughly 90 million unique TCRs from HLA-typed donors.

V lost 6 bases, J lost 0 bases, and 14 bases lay in between. The germline V gene has CDR1 KGHSH and CDR2 LQKENI. The CDR3 spans 15 residues. The study sampled nominally healthy donors, though unrecorded immune exposures were likely. The PCR used 60 Vbeta and 13 Jbeta primers. The repertoire was sequenced with immunoSEQ multiplex PCR; TCRdb's copy has only in-frame clones and lacks some. The repertoire includes about 140,000 clones, roughly 79% of them detected once, and more than 0.85% sits in the top ten. The TCR sequence derives from a man aged 18 to 29 in good health and CMV-seronegative. Source material: PBMCs. V gene TRBV18 combines with J gene TRBJ1-1, with D possibly being TRBD1 (6 bases). The CDR3 is CASSPQGMLNTEAFF. CDR3 nucleotide sequence: TGTGCCAGCTCCCCGCAGGGGATGTTGAACACTGAAGCTTTCTTT.